The 5 T cell receptor beta chains given below trace back to one sample, sequenced in a study of T-cell reconstitution after alpha-beta-depleted transplantation in children. Unique molecular identifiers were used to barcode this TCRbeta library. Each CDR3 protein is one row after TCRdb ran MiXCR on the PCR reads. The sample lists 300,000 to 350,000 distinct CDR3 sequences; roughly 21% were seen once. The material was PBMCs, mostly from graft donor cells, obtained 180 days after TCRalphabeta/CD19-depleted stem cell transplant. All receptors come from a male patient aged 10 to 17 who had a stem cell transplant for acute lymphoblastic leukemia, so the T cells may come from the graft donor.

For this clonotype: Germline is not matched at one junction end, which may reflect a read error. The chain has TRBV5-5 and TRBJ2-5; D gene uncertain. The length of the CDR3 is 8 residues. Germline values: CDR1 SGHKS, CDR2 YYEKEE (reference sequence). The CDR3: CASSFVDF. The CDR3 DNA is TGTGCCAGCAGCTTTGTAGACTTC.

This clonotype was seen just once. The chain carries TRBV3-1 and TRBJ2-1, with 11 bases fitting TRBD2. Germline CDR1 is LGHDT and CDR2 is YNNKEL (reference sequence). V lost 2 bases, J lost 6 bases, and 15 bases stayed unmatched. The CDR3 extends over 19 amino acids. The DNA for the CDR3 is TGTGCCAGCAGCCAACCCTCCCTTTGTAGCGGGAGGGTGTGCAATGAGCAGTTCTTC. Its translation is CASSQPSLCSGRVCNEQFF.

The chain combines TRBV5-5 with TRBJ1-6; the D is unclear. The germline gives CDR1 SGHKS, CDR2 YYEKEE (reference sequence). This CDR3 comprises 15 residues. V gave up 5 bases and J gave up 6 bases, with 15 bases separating them. The CDR3 reads CASSRSFWGNSPLHF. CDR3 DNA sequence: TGTGCCAGCAGTCGGAGTTTCTGGGGTAATTCACCCCTCCACTTT.

This clonotype was recorded a few times. The chain is built from TRBV5-1 and TRBJ2-1, with D hard to call. Between the trimmed V and J ends, which lost 0 bases and 2 bases, there was a span of 6 bases. This CDR3 has 14 amino acids. The germline CDR1 and CDR2 sequences are SGHRS and YFSETQ. Written as DNA, the CDR3 is TGCGCCAGCAGCTTGGCCTCTCCCTACAATGAGCAGTTCTTC. It yields the protein CASSLASPYNEQFF.

V is TRBV2 and J is TRBJ1-2; 7 bases map to TRBD1. After removal of 6 bases from V and 4 bases from J, the junction contained 14 bases not matched to a gene. Germline values: CDR1 SNHLY, CDR2 FYNNEI. This CDR3 has 16 amino acids. Here the CDR3 reads CASSAGTGVWGYGYTF. The CDR3 coding sequence is TGTGCCAGCAGCGCCGGCACAGGGGTTTGGGGCTATGGCTACACCTTC.